This T cell receptor beta chain was retrieved from a study of blood T cells in healthy people across ages. Whole-study context: Per every two T cells, about one barcoded beta molecule was captured by template switching. Overall study findings and caveats: Among T cells, TCR beta diversity per million cells dropped roughly linearly as age rose.

Notes on this clonotype: The antigen is unknown.

The donors, aged roughly 6 to 90, were healthy Caucasians from Russia. V lost 1 base, J lost 2 bases, and 15 bases stayed unmatched. CDR3 size: 19 residues. Germline V gives CDR1 LGHDT, CDR2 YNNKEL (reference sequence). Using a J-beta primer mix together with a sample-barcoded 5' primer, a second PCR was run for roughly 6 to 11 cycles. A template-switch adaptor with 12 random nucleotides tagged each cDNA molecule. TCRdb processed the 5' RACE reads anew with MiXCR; each CDR3 protein has one entry. In the table there are 700,000 to 900,000 distinct CDR3 sequences, about 53% of which are singletons. V usage is TRBV3-1 and J usage is TRBJ2-3; 7 bases fit TRBD2. The receptor was derived from a man older than 75 in good health. Input material: blood. CDR3 amino acids: CASSQGGGTATLATDTQYF. As DNA, the CDR3 is TGTGCCAGCAGCCAAGGGGGAGGGACGGCAACCTTGGCCACAGATACGCAGTATTTT.